These 21 T cell receptor beta chains share one sample of origin, sequenced in a study of T cells in Graves' hyperthyroidism and ophthalmopathy. Using RNA transcripts as the source, TCR beta CDR3 regions were amplified. During a first-round RT-PCR of the TCR CDR3, the HTBI primer set was used. One entry per CDR3 protein, called by TCRdb with MiXCR from the multiplex PCR reads. Altogether about 180,000 distinct CDR3 sequences are present, over 15% being singletons, with the ten largest covering 29%. The sequenced sample consisted of blood. The source is a woman aged 45 to 65 with Graves' hyperthyroidism.

This clonotype was seen ten or more times. V usage is TRBV6-5 and J usage is TRBJ2-7; 9 nucleotides align to TRBD2. This CDR3 contains 17 residues. Germline loops: CDR1 MNHEY, CDR2 SVGAGI. V lost 2 bases, J lost 0 bases, and 8 bases stayed unmatched. CDR3 region: CASSYGLAGLSSYEQYF. The CDR3 bases are TGTGCCAGCAGTTACGGGCTAGCGGGGTTGAGCTCCTACGAGCAGTACTTC.

This clonotype appeared many times. The J gene is TRBJ2-1, the V gene TRBV3-1, with TRBD2 as a possible D gene (7 bases). Trimming pared 4 bases from V and 3 bases from J, leaving 22 bases between. This CDR3 spans 18 amino acids. Germline CDR1 and CDR2: LGHDT and YNNKEL (reference sequence). The CDR3 DNA reads as TGTGCCAGCAGCCCACCTCGGGTGGGGGGGACAAACTACAATGAGCAGTTCTTC. Its translation is CASSPPRVGGTNYNEQFF.

This clonotype was counted between two and nine times. V usage is TRBV9 and J usage is TRBJ2-5, with 11 bases aligning to TRBD2. Germline V gene data show CDR1 as SGDLS and CDR2 as YYNGEE. Losses at the gene ends were 4 bases for V and 0 bases for J; bases not matched to a gene: 17. The CDR3 sequence is 20 residues long. CDR3 sequence (DNA): TGTGCCAGCAGCCCCTCCCTAGCGGGGGGATCTGGGTGGTACCAAGAGACCCAGTACTTC. This codes for CASSPSLAGGSGWYQETQYF.

Ten or more counts support this clonotype. The V and J genes are TRBV3-1 and TRBJ1-1; no clear D gene. Between the trimmed V and J ends, which lost 0 bases and 5 bases, there was a span of 7 bases. The CDR3 covers 13 residues. CDR1 and CDR2 from the germline V gene are LGHDT and YNNKEL (reference sequence). The CDR3 here is CASSQDWGTEAFF. The DNA for the CDR3 is TGTGCCAGCAGCCAAGATTGGGGAACTGAAGCTTTCTTT.

The chain combines TRBV3-1 with TRBJ1-5; possible D gene TRBD1, 5 bases. There are 15 residues in the CDR3. From germline, CDR1 is LGHDT and CDR2 YNNKEL (reference sequence). Trimming left V 3 bases short and J 0 bases short, with 9 bases between. DNA for the CDR3: TGTGCCAGCAGCCACGGGACGTATAGCAATCAGCCCCAGCATTTT. Protein: CASSHGTYSNQPQHF.

This clonotype was counted many times. CDR3 sequence reads: CASSLGWETGTYEQYF. The DNA of the CDR3 is TGTGCCAGCAGCTTAGGGTGGGAGACAGGAACCTACGAGCAGTACTTC. V is TRBV13 and J is TRBJ2-7; D is possibly TRBD1 (6 bases). The V gene lost 0 bases and the J gene lost 2 bases, with 14 bases spanning the gap. There are 16 residues in the CDR3. From germline, CDR1 is PRHDT and CDR2 FYEKMQ (reference sequence).

The table lists this clonotype with a few counts. The V call is TRBV7-2, the J call TRBJ2-6; no reliable D call. V lost 2 bases and J lost 0, with 5 bases in between. CDR1 is SGHTA and CDR2 is FQGNSA in the germline V gene. CDR3 length: 15 residues. The CDR3 spells CASSLIFSGANVLTF. The CDR3 DNA follows: TGTGCCAGCAGCTTAATCTTCTCTGGGGCCAACGTCCTGACTTTC.

This clonotype was counted many times. The CDR3 region has the DNA TGTGCCAGCAGCTTAAGGGCGACAGGGGGAATTACCGGGGAGCTGTTTTTT. Translation gives CASSLRATGGITGELFF. V and J are TRBV7-3 and TRBJ2-2; 9 bases align to TRBD1. V was pared by 1 base and J by 5 bases, with 8 bases of the junction left unmatched. The CDR3 has 17 residues. Looked up from germline, CDR1 is SGHTA and CDR2 is FQGTGA.

This clonotype was detected many times. The CDR3 DNA reads as TGCAGTGCTAGGGAGCGGGGGGTCTACAATGAGCAGTTCTTC. Protein: CSARERGVYNEQFF. The chain employs TRBV20-1 and TRBJ2-1, with TRBD2 identical over 9 bases. The CDR3 runs 14 residues. Germline trimming cut 3 bases from V and 3 bases from J; bases unmatched to any gene: 3. CDR1 is DFQATT, CDR2 SNEGSKA, per germline (reference sequence).

This clonotype was counted at least ten times. The genes are TRBV9 and TRBJ2-7; 9 bases agree with TRBD2. CDR3 length: 15 residues. V shed 3 bases, J shed 5 bases, and the junction held 9 bases outside the gene matches. The germline gives CDR1 SGDLS, CDR2 YYNGEE. The CDR3 spells CASSGGGGAPHEQYF. The CDR3 DNA sequence: TGTGCCAGCAGCGGCGGCGGGGGGGCCCCGCACGAGCAGTACTTC.

This clonotype was counted at least ten times. The genes are TRBV12-3 or TRBV12-4 and TRBJ1-4; D is unclear. The V gene lost 10 bases and the J gene lost 8 bases, with 11 bases spanning the gap. The CDR3 loop spans 11 amino acids. Here the CDR3 reads CATRMGEKLFF. Here the CDR3 DNA reads TGTGCCACCAGGATGGGGGAAAAACTGTTTTTT.

This clonotype was seen many times. This chain links TRBV10-3 with TRBJ1-2, with D uncertain. The germline V gene has CDR1 ENHRY and CDR2 SYGVKD. V dropped 2 bases and J dropped 3 bases, with 4 bases sitting between them. CDR3 length: 12 residues. The CDR3 protein is CAISEADYGYTF. CDR3 bases: TGTGCCATCAGTGAGGCGGACTATGGCTACACCTTC.

This clonotype appeared many times. The genes are TRBV24-1 and TRBJ2-3; 7 nucleotides line up with TRBD1. Unmatched junction bases numbered 6, after V lost 4 bases and J lost 0 bases. This CDR3 is 16 amino acids long. In germline, CDR1 is KGHDR, CDR2 SFDVKD. The CDR3 sequence: CATSDNDRASTDTQYF. The CDR3 DNA follows: TGTGCCACCAGTGACAATGACAGGGCGAGCACAGATACGCAGTATTTT.

This clonotype was seen more than once but under ten times. The V call is TRBV20-1, the J call TRBJ2-7, with D maybe TRBD1 (6 bases). V lost 5 bases, J lost 4 bases, and 12 bases lay in between. Germline CDR1 and CDR2: DFQATT and SNEGSKA (reference sequence). The CDR3 is 12 residues long. This CDR3 reads CSARQDGYEQYF. CDR3 sequence (DNA): TGCAGTGCTCGACAGGACGGATACGAGCAGTACTTC.

The sample holds a few counts of this clonotype. V gene TRBV7-6 combines with J gene TRBJ1-3; 9 bases align to TRBD1. CDR3 size: 15 residues. The germline gives CDR1 SGHVS, CDR2 FNYEAQ. Trimming cost V 1 base and J 4 bases; bases outside gene matches: 2. The CDR3 loop is CASSLGTGAGNTIYF. DNA of the CDR3: TGTGCCAGCAGCTTAGGGACAGGGGCCGGAAACACCATATATTTT.

This clonotype was seen a few times. The chain combines TRBV6-1 with TRBJ1-2; D unresolved. V gave up 5 bases and J gave up 8 bases, with 15 bases separating them. CDR1 is MNHNS, CDR2 SASEGT, per germline. CDR3 length: 13 residues. CDR3 in amino acids: CASSLQSVEGYTF. For the CDR3, the DNA is TGTGCCAGCAGTCTACAGAGTGTGGAAGGCTACACCTTC.

This CDR3 reads CASSQVTASPGYEQYF. Written as DNA, the CDR3 is TGTGCCAGCAGCCAAGTTACAGCCTCACCGGGGTACGAGCAGTACTTC. The chain couples TRBV7-3 to TRBJ2-7, with D possibly matching TRBD2 (5 bases). Per the germline V gene, CDR1 is SGHTA and CDR2 is FQGTGA. The CDR3 loop spans 16 amino acids. V lost 5 bases, J lost 4 bases, and 21 bases lay in between.

This clonotype showed up just a few times. The V call is TRBV7-9, the J call TRBJ1-4; a weak D match, TRBD1 (6 bases). Germline V gene sequence: CDR1 SEHNR, CDR2 FQNEAQ (reference sequence). The CDR3 contains 14 residues. Trimming took 3 bases from V and 6 from J, leaving 11 bases between them. CDR3: CASSFRGSDEKLFF. CDR3 DNA sequence: TGTGCCAGCAGCTTCAGGGGAAGCGATGAAAAACTGTTTTTT.

Comment on this clonotype: A much larger clone lies one base from this, so it may be a read error. CDR3 nucleotides: TGTGCCAACAGCTCTACCGTCGACAGGGAGAACACTGAAGCTTTCTTT. As protein: CANSSTVDRENTEAFF. The chain couples TRBV7-9 to TRBJ1-1, with 7 bases aligning to TRBD1. Germline CDR1 and CDR2: SEHNR and FQNEAQ (reference sequence). The CDR3 has 16 residues.

This clonotype was recorded many times. The chain carries TRBV6-1 and TRBJ2-1, with 10 bases matching TRBD1. This CDR3 contains 16 residues. V was clipped by 3 bases and J by 0 bases; unmatched bases: 2. Looked up from germline, CDR1 is MNHNS and CDR2 is SASEGT. The CDR3 protein is CASSETGGVSYNEQFF. CDR3 coding DNA: TGTGCCAGCAGTGAGACAGGGGGCGTCTCCTACAATGAGCAGTTCTTC.

This clonotype was counted many times. The chain is built from TRBV6-1 and TRBJ2-7; TRBD1 agrees at 7 bases. Trimming cost V 5 bases and J 5 bases; bases outside gene matches: 3. The CDR3 has 12 residues. Germline V CDR1 and CDR2: MNHNS, SASEGT. CDR3 in DNA: TGTGCCAGCAGTACAGGGGCCCACGAGCAGTACTTC. Translating gives CASSTGAHEQYF.